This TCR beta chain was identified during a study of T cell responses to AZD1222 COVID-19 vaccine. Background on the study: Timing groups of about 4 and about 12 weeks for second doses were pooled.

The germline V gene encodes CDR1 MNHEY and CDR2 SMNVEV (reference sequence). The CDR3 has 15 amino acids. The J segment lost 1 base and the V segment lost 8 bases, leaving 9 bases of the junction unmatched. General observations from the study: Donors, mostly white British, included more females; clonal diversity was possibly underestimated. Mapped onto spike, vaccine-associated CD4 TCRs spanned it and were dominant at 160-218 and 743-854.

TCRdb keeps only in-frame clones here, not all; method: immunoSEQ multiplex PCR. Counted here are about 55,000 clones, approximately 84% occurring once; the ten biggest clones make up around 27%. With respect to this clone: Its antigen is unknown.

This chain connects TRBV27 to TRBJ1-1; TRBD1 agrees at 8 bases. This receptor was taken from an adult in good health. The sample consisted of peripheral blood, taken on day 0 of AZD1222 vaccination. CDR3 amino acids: CASRSGGIGNTEAFF. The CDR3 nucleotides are TGTGCCAGCCGCTCAGGGGGCATCGGGAACACTGAAGCTTTCTTT.